This passage covers 14 T cell receptor beta chains from one sample sequenced in a study of cytomegalovirus exposure and HLA in healthy donors. PCR primers comprised 60 Vbeta and 13 Jbeta primers. Clones were read by immunoSEQ multiplex PCR, and TCRdb kept only the in-frame ones, dropping some. The sample contains some 180,000 clones, around 70% of which appear only once. The source material was PBMCs. The receptors were gathered from a male donor in good health and CMV-seronegative.

The V and J genes are TRBV7-7 and TRBJ2-2; D unclear. Looked up from germline, CDR1 is SSHAT and CDR2 is FNYEAQ (reference sequence). Deletions cut 0 bases from V and 4 bases from J, with 3 bases between. The CDR3 extends over 13 amino acids. CDR3 nucleotides: TGTGCCAGCAGCTTAGCCGGCACCGGGGAGCTGTTTTTT. Translating gives CASSLAGTGELFF.

This clone was counted between two and nine times. The CDR3 sequence is CASSPWTGKGYEQYF. As DNA, the CDR3 is TGCGCCAGCAGTCCTTGGACAGGGAAAGGCTACGAGCAGTACTTC. The chain uses TRBV23-1 and TRBJ2-7; TRBD1 aligns across 8 bases. TRBV23-1 is reported as an ORF; its role is uncertain. The length of the CDR3 is 15 residues. The V and J ends lost 4 bases and 3 bases, in that order; junction bases with no gene match: 8.

V gene TRBV19 combines with J gene TRBJ2-1; the D gene is possibly TRBD1 (6 bases). The CDR3 has 14 amino acids. Trimming removed 10 bases at V and 8 bases at J, with 21 bases between. The V gene's germline CDR1 is LNHDA and CDR2 SQIVND (reference sequence). In DNA form, the CDR3 reads TGTGCCACCAGTAAGGGCAGGGGTGGAGATGAGCAGTTCTTC. Its translation: CATSKGRGGDEQFF. Full variable domain (missing parts from reference TRBV19 and TRBJ2-1): DGGITQSPKYLFRKEGQNVTLSCEQNLNHDAMYWYRQDPGQGLRLIYYSQIVNDFQKGDIAEGYSVSREKKESFPLTVTSAQKNPTAFYLCATSKGRGGDEQFFGPGTRLTVL.

In its sample, this clone was seen once. The rearrangement joins TRBV5-8 to TRBJ1-4; the D gene is possibly TRBD1 (6 bases). Germline V lookup: CDR1 SGHTS, CDR2 YDEGEE. CDR3 length: 15 residues. Deletions cut 3 bases from V and 3 bases from J, with 12 bases between. This CDR3 is CASSWVQGANEKLFF. CDR3 sequence (DNA): TGTGCCAGCAGCTGGGTACAGGGTGCTAATGAAAAACTGTTTTTT.

V and J are TRBV30 and TRBJ1-3; weak D call: TRBD1 (5 bases). Germline V gene sequence: CDR1 GTSNPN, CDR2 SVGIG (reference sequence). V gave up 0 bases and J gave up 0 bases, with 12 bases separating them. CDR3 size: 16 residues. CDR3 in DNA: TGTGCCTGGAGTGTAATAGGACACCTCTCTGGAAACACCATATATTTT. This encodes CAWSVIGHLSGNTIYF.

CDR3 DNA sequence: TGTGCCACCAGCGGTGGGAGGACAACTTACTACGAGCAGTACTTC. Its protein product is CATSGGRTTYYEQYF. V and J are TRBV15 and TRBJ2-7; D is perhaps TRBD2 (6 bases). The CDR3 runs 15 residues. Germline lookup yields CDR1 LNHNV and CDR2 YYDKDF (reference sequence). V shed 5 bases and J shed 3 bases, with 17 bases lying between them.

This chain connects TRBV4-3 to TRBJ1-2, with D possibly TRBD1 on 6 matching bases. The V and J ends lost 0 bases and 0 bases respectively, with 17 bases between them. Per the germline V gene, CDR1 is LGHNA and CDR2 is YSLEER. The CDR3 covers 18 residues. The DNA of the CDR3 is TGCGCCAGCAGCCAAGACCCGGGGGGGCAGGGAGCTAACTATGGCTACACCTTC. Translation gives CASSQDPGGQGANYGYTF.

The rearrangement links TRBV27 to TRBJ2-4, with D possibly TRBD1 on 6 matching bases. The ends were cut back, 6 bases at V and 3 bases at J, with 9 bases in the middle. In germline, CDR1 is MNHEY, CDR2 SMNVEV (reference sequence). The CDR3 spans 13 residues. The chain's CDR3 is CASRTGVKNIQYF. In DNA form, the CDR3 reads TGTGCCAGCAGGACAGGCGTCAAAAACATTCAGTACTTC.

In its sample, this clone was seen once. The V and J genes are TRBV10-3 and TRBJ1-6; TRBD1 aligns across 11 bases. CDR1 ENHRY and CDR2 SYGVKD come from the germline V gene. This CDR3 is built from 14 residues. The J segment lost 12 bases and the V segment lost 5 bases, leaving 6 bases of the junction unmatched. CDR3 region: CAISNRDRGGPLHF. CDR3 bases: TGTGCCATCAGTAACCGGGACAGGGGGGGACCCCTCCACTTT.

This chain links TRBV10-1 with TRBJ2-3; D uncertain. This CDR3 is built from 12 residues. Per the germline V gene, CDR1 is WNHNN and CDR2 is SYGVQD (reference sequence). Trimming removed 5 bases at V and 0 bases at J, with 3 bases between. CDR3 DNA: TGCGCCAGCAGTACTAGCACAGATACGCAGTATTTT. It codes for CASSTSTDTQYF.

The chain links TRBV15 to TRBJ2-4; D is unclear. CDR3 size: 12 residues. The V gene's germline CDR1 is LNHNV and CDR2 YYDKDF (reference sequence). Trimming cost V 1 base and J 7 bases, with 5 bases left between them. CDR3 DNA sequence: TGTGCCACCAGCAGAGTCTCTAACATTCAGTACTTC. It yields the protein CATSRVSNIQYF.

The chain combines TRBV27 with TRBJ2-7; D is uncertain. This CDR3 comprises 15 residues. V lost 0 bases to trimming and J lost 1 base, with 10 bases between them. Germline V gene sequence: CDR1 MNHEY, CDR2 SMNVEV (reference sequence). The CDR3 bases are TGTGCCAGCAGTTTATCGTCAGGATATTCCTACGAGCAGTACTTC. Translation gives CASSLSSGYSYEQYF.

The chain combines TRBV6-5 with TRBJ2-5, with unresolved D. CDR1 and CDR2 from the germline V gene are MNHEY and SVGAGI. The CDR3 is 12 amino acids. V lost 6 bases and J lost 5, with 10 bases in between. The CDR3 spells CASSLLGETQYF. The CDR3 coding sequence is TGTGCCAGCAGCCTGCTCGGTGAGACCCAGTACTTC.

Notes on this clone: This same CDR3 is encoded by further DNA sequences in the sample. The chain uses TRBV2 and TRBJ1-5; possibly TRBD1 for D (6 bases). CDR3 length: 12 amino acids. The ends were cut back, 6 bases at V and 4 bases at J, with 7 bases in the middle. Germline V gene sequence: CDR1 SNHLY, CDR2 FYNNEI. The DNA for the CDR3 is TGTGCCAGCAGCCAGGGGAATCAGCCCCAGCATTTT. Translation: CASSQGNQPQHF.